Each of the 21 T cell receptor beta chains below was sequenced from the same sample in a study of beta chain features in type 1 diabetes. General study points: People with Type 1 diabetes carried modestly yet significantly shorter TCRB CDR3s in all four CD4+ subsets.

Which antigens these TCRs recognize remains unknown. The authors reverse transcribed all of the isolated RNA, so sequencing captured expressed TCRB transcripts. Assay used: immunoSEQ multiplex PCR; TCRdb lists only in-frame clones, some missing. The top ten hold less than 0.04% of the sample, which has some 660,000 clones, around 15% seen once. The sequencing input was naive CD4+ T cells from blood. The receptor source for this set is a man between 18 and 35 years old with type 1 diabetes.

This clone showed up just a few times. CDR3 nucleotides: TGTGCCAGCAGCTCACTAGCGGGAGGGCAGGAGCAGTACTTC. Translating it yields CASSSLAGGQEQYF. This chain uses TRBV7-9 with TRBJ2-7; 13 positions match TRBD2. This CDR3 spans 14 amino acids. The V gene end was trimmed by 4 bases and the J gene end by 7 bases; junction bases not matched to a gene: 4. Germline V lookup: CDR1 SEHNR, CDR2 FQNEAQ (reference sequence).

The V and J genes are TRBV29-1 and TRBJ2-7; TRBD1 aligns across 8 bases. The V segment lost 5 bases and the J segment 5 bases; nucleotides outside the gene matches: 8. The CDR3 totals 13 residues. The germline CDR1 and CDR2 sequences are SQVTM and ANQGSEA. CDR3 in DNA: TGCAGCGTTTACACAGGGGGAGCGCACGAGCAGTACTTC. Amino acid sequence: CSVYTGGAHEQYF.

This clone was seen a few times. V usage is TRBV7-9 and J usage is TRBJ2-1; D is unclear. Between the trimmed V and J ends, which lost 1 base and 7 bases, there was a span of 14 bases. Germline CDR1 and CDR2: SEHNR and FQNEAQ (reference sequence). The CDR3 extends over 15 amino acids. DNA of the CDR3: TGTGCCAGCAGCTTAGGCGGCTCCTCGGGTAATGAGCAGTTCTTC. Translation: CASSLGGSSGNEQFF.

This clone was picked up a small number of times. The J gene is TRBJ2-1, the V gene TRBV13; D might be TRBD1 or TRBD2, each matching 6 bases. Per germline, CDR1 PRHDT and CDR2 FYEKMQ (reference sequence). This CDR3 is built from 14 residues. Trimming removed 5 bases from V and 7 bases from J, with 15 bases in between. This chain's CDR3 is CASSLLGGKNEQFF. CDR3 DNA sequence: TGTGCCAGCAGCCTGCTGGGGGGCAAAAATGAGCAGTTCTTC.

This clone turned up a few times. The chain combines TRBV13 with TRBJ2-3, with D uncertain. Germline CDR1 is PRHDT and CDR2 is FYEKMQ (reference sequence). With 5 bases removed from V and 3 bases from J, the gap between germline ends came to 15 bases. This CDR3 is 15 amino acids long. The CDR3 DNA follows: TGTGCCAGCAGCCTATGGCAGATTACTACAGATACGCAGTATTTT. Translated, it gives CASSLWQITTDTQYF.

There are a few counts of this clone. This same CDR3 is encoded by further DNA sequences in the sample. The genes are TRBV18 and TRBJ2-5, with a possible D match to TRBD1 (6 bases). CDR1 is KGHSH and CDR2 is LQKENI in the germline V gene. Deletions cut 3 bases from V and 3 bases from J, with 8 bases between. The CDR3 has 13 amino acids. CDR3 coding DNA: TGTGCCAGCTCACCCCGGGACAAAGAGACCCAGTACTTC. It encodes CASSPRDKETQYF.

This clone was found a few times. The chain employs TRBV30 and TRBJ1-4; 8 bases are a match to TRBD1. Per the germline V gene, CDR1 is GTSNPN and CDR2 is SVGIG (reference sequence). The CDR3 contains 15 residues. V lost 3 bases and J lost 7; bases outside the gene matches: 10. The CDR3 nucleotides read TGTGCCTGGAGGGTAACAGGGGGAAAGCGTGAAAAACTGTTTTTT. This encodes CAWRVTGGKREKLFF.

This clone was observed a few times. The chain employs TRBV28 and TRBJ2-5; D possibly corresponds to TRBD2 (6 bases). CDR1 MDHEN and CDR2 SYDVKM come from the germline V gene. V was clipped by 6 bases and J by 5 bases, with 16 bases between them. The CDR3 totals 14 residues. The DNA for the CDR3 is TGTGCCAGCAGCCTACCCTCGGGGAGGGAGACCCAGTACTTC. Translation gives CASSLPSGRETQYF.

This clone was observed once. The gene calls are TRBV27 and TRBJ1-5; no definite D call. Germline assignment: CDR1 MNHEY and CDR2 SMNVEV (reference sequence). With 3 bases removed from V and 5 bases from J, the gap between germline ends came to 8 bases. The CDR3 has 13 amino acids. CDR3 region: CASSFRTYQPQHF. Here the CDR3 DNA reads TGTGCCAGCAGTTTCCGGACCTATCAGCCCCAGCATTTT.

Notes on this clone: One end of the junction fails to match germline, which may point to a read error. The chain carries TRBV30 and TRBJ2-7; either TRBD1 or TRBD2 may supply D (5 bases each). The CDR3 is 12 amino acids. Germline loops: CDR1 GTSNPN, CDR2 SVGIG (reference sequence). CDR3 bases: TGCGGTACAGTGGGACGTCTCTACGAGCAGTACTTC. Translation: CGTVGRLYEQYF.

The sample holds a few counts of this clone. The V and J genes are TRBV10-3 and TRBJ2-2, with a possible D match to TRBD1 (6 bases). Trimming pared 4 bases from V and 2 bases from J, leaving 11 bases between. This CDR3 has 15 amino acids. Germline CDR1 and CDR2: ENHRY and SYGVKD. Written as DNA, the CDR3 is TGTGCCATCAGTGGCTCAGGGGTCAACACCGGGGAGCTGTTTTTT. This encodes CAISGSGVNTGELFF.

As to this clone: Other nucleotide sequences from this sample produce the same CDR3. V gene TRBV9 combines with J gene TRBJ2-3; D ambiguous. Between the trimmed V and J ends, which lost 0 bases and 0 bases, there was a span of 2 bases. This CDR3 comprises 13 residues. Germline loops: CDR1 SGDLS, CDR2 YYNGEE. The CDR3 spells CASSVASTDTQYF. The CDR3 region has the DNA TGTGCCAGCAGCGTAGCGAGCACAGATACGCAGTATTTT. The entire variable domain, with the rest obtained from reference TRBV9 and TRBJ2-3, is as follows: DSGVTQTPKHLITATGQRVTLRCSPRSGDLSVYWYQQSLDQGLQFLIQYYNGEERAKGNILERFSAQQFPDLHSELNLSSLELGDSALYFCASSVASTDTQYFGPGTRLTVL.

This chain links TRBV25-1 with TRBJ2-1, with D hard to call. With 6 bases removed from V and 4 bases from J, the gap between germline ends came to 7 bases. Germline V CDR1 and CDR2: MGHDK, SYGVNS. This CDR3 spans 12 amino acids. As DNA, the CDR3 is TGTGCCAGCAGCCTTGGATACAATGAGCAGTTCTTC. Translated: CASSLGYNEQFF.

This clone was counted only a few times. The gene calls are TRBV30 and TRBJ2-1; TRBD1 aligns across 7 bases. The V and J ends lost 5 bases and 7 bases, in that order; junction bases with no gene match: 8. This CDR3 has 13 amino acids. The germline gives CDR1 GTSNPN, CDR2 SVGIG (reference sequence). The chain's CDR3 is CAWDRERWNEQFF. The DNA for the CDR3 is TGTGCCTGGGACAGGGAAAGGTGGAATGAGCAGTTCTTC.

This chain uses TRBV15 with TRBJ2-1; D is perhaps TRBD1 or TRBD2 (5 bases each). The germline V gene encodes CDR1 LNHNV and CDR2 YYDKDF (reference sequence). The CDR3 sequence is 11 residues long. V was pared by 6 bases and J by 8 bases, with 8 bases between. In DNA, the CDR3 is TGTGCCACCAGTAGGGGAGATGAGCAGTTCTTC. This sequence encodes CATSRGDEQFF.

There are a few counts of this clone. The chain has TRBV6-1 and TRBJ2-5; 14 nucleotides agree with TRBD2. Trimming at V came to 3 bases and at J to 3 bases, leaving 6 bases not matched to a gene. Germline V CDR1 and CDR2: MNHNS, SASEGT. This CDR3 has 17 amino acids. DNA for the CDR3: TGTGCCAGCAGTGATTGGACTAGCGGGAGGCTCGAAGAGACCCAGTACTTC. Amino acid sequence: CASSDWTSGRLEETQYF.

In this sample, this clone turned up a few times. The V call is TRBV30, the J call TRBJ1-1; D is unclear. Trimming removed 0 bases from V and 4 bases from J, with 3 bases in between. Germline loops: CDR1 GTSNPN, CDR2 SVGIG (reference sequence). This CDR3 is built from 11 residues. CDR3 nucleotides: TGTGCCTGGAGTGTACTCACTGAAGCTTTCTTT. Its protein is CAWSVLTEAFF.

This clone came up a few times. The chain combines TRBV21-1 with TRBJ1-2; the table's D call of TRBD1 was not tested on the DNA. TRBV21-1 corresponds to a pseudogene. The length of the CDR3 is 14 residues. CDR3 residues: CASSKAQKGNGYTF. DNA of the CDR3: TGTGCCAGCAGCAAAGCGCAGAAGGGGAATGGCTACACCTTC.

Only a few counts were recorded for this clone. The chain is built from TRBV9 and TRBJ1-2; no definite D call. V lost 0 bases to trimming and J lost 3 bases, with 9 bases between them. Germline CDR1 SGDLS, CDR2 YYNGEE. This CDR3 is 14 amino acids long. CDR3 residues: CASSVAVGYYGYTF. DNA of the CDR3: TGTGCCAGCAGCGTAGCGGTCGGGTACTATGGCTACACCTTC.

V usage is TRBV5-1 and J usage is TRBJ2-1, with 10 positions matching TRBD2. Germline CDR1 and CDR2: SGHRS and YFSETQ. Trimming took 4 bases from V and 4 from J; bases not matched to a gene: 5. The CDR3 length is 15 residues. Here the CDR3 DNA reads TGCGCCAGCAGCCCCAGCGGGAGGGATTACAATGAGCAGTTCTTC. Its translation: CASSPSGRDYNEQFF. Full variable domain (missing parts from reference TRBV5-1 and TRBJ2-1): KAGVTQTPRYLIKTRGQQVTLSCSPISGHRSVSWYQQTPGQGLQFLFEYFSETQRNKGNFPGRFSGRQFSNSRSEMNVSTLELGDSALYLCASSPSGRDYNEQFFGPGTRLTVL.

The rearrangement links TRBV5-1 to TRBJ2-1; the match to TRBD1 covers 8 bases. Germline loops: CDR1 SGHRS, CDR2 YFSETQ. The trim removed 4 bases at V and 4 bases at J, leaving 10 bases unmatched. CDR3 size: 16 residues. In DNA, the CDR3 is TGCGCCAGCAGCCCTATAGGGACAGGTGATTACAATGAGCAGTTCTTC. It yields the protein CASSPIGTGDYNEQFF.